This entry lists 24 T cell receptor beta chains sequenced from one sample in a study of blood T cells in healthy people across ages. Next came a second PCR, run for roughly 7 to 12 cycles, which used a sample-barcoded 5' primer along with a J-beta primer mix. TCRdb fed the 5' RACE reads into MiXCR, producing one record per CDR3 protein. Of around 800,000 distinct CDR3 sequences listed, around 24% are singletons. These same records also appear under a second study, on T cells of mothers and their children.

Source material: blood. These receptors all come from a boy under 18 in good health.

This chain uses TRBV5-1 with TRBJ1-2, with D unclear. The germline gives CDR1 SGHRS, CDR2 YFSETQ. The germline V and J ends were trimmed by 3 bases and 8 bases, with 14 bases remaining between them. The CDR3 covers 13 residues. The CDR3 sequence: CASSSPTARGYTF. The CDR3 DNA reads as TGCGCCAGCAGCTCTCCGACGGCTCGGGGCTACACCTTC.

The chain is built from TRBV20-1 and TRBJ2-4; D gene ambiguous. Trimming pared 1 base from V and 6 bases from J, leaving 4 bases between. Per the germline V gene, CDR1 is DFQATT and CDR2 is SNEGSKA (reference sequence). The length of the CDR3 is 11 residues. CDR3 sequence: CSARASNIQYF. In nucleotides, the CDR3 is TGCAGTGCTAGAGCCTCAAACATTCAGTACTTC.

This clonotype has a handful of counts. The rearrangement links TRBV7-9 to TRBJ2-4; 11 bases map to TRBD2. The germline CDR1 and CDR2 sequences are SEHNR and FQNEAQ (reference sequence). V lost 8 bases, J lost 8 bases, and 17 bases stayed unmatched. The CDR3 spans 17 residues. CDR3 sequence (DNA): TGTGCCAGCTCCCCAAACCTAGCGGGGGGATTTATCGACATTCAGTACTTC. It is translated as CASSPNLAGGFIDIQYF. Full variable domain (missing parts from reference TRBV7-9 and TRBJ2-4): DTGVSQNPRHKITKRGQNVTFRCDPISEHNRLYWYRQTLGQGPEFLTYFQNEAQLEKSRLLSDRFSAERPKGSFSTLEIQRTEQGDSAMYLCASSPNLAGGFIDIQYFGAGTRLSVL.

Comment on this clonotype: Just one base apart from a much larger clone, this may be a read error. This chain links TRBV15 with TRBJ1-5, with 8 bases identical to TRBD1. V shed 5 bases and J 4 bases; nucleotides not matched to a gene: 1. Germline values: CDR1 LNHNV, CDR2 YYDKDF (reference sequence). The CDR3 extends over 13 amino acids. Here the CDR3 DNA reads TGTGCCACCAGCCGGACAGGGAATCAGCCCCAGCATTTT. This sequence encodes CATSRTGNQPQHF.

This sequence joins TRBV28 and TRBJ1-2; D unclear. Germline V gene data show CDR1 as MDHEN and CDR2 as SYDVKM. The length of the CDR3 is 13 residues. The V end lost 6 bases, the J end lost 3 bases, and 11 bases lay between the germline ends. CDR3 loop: CASSADTYYGYTF. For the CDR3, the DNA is TGTGCCAGCAGCGCCGACACATACTATGGCTACACCTTC.

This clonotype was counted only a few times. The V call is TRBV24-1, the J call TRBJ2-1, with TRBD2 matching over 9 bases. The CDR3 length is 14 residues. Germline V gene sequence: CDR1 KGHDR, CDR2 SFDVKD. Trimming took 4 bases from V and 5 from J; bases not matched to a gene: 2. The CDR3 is CATSETSGNNEQFF. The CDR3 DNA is TGTGCCACCAGTGAGACTAGCGGAAACAATGAGCAGTTCTTC.

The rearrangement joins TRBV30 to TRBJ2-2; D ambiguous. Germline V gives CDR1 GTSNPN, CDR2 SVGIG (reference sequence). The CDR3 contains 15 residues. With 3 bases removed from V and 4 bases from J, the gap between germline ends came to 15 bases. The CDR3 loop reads CAWSRFIVGTGELFF. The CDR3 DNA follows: TGTGCCTGGAGCCGTTTTATCGTAGGCACCGGGGAGCTGTTTTTT. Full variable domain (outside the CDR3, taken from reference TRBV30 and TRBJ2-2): SQTIHQWPATLVQPVGSPLSLECTVEGTSNPNLYWYRQAAGRGLQLLFYSVGIGQISSEVPQNLSASRPQDRQFILSSKKLLLSDSGFYLCAWSRFIVGTGELFFGEGSRLTVL.

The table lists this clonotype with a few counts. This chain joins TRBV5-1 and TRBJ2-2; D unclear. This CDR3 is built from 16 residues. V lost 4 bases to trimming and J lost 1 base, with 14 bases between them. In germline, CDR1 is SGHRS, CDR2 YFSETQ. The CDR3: CASSLLGWRNTGELFF. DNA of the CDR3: TGCGCCAGCAGCCTGCTGGGGTGGCGGAACACCGGGGAGCTGTTTTTT.

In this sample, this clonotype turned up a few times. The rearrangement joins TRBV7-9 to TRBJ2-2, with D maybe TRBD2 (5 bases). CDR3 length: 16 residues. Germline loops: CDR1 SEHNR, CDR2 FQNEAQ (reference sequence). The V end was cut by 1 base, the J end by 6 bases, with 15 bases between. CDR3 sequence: CASSLGGSSSAGELFF. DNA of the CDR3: TGTGCCAGCAGCTTAGGTGGTAGCAGTAGCGCCGGGGAGCTGTTTTTT.

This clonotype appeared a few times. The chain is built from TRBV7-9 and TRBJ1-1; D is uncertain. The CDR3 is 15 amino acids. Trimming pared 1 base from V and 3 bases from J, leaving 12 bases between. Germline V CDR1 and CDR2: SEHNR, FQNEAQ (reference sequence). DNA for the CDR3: TGTGCCAGCAGCTTAGTGGGATCCCCAGACACTGAAGCTTTCTTT. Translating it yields CASSLVGSPDTEAFF. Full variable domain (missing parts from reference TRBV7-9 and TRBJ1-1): DTGVSQNPRHKITKRGQNVTFRCDPISEHNRLYWYRQTLGQGPEFLTYFQNEAQLEKSRLLSDRFSAERPKGSFSTLEIQRTEQGDSAMYLCASSLVGSPDTEAFFGQGTRLTVV.

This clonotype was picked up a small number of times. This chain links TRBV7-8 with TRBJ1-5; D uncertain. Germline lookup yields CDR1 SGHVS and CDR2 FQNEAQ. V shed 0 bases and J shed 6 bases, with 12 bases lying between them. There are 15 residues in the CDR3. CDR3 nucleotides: TGTGCCAGCAGCTTAGCGCCTAGGGTGGCTCAGCCCCAGCATTTT. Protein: CASSLAPRVAQPQHF. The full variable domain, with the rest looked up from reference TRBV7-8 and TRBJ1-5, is GAGVSQSPRYKVAKRGQDVALRCDPISGHVSLFWYQQALGQGPEFLTYFQNEAQLDKSGLPSDRFFAERPEGSVSTLKIQRTQQEDSAVYLCASSLAPRVAQPQHFGDGTRLSIL.

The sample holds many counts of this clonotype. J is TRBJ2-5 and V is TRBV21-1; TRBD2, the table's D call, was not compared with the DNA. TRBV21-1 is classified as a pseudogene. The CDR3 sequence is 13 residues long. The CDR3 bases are TGTGCCAGCAACCTAGCGGGGGAAGGGACCCAGTACTTC. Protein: CASNLAGEGTQYF.

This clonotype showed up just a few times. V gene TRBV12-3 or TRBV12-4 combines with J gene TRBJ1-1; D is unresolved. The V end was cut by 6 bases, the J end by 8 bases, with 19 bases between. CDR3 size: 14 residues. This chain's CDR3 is CASSPPRSSPEAFF. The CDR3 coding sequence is TGTGCCAGCAGCCCACCACGGTCAAGTCCCGAAGCTTTCTTT.

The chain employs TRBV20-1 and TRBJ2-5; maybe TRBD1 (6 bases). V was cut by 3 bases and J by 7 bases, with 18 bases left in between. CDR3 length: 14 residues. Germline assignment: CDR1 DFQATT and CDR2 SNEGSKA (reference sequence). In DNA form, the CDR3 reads TGCAGTGCTAGGGAGACCGTGGGGGCCGTGACCCAGTACTTC. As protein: CSARETVGAVTQYF.

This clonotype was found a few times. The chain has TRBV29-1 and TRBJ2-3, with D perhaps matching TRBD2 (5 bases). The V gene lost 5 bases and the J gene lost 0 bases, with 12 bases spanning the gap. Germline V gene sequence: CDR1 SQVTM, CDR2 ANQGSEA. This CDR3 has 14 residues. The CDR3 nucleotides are TGCAGCGTTATGGCGGGCCCCAGCACAGATACGCAGTATTTT. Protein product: CSVMAGPSTDTQYF.

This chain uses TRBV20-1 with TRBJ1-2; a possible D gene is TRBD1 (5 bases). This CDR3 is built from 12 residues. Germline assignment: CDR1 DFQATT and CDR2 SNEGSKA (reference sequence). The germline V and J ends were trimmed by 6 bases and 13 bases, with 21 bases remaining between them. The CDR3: CSANIPGKGSTF. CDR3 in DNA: TGCAGTGCAAACATTCCAGGGAAAGGTTCCACCTTC.

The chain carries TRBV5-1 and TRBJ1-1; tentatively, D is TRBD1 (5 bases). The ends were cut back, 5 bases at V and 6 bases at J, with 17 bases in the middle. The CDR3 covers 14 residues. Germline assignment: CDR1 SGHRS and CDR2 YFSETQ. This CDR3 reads CASRPQLAGAEAFF. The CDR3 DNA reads TGCGCCAGCAGACCACAGTTAGCGGGGGCTGAAGCTTTCTTT.

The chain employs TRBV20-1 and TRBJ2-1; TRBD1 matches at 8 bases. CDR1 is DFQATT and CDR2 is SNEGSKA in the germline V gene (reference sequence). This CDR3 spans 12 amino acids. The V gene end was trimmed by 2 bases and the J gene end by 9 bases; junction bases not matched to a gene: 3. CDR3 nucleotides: TGCAGTGCTAGACAGGGGGCGTTTGAGCAGTTCTTC. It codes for CSARQGAFEQFF.

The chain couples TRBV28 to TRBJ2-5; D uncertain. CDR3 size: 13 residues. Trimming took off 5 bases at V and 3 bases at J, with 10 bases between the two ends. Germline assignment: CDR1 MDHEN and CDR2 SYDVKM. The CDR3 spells CASSTRVKETQYF. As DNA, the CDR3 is TGTGCCAGCAGTACACGGGTAAAAGAGACCCAGTACTTC.

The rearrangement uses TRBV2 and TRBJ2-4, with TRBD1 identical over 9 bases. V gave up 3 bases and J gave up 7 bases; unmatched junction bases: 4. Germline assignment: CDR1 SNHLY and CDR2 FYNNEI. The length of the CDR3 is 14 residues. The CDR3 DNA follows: TGTGCCAGCAGTGACCCCACAGGGGGCAACATTCAGTACTTC. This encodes CASSDPTGGNIQYF.

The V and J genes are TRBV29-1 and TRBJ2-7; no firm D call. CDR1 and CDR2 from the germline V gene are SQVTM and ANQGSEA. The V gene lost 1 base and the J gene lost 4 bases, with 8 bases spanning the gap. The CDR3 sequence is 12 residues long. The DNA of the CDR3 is TGCAGCGTTGAAGCCGCAGGATACGAGCAGTACTTC. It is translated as CSVEAAGYEQYF.

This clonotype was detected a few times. CDR3 protein: CAISEGGIEAFF. In nucleotides, the CDR3 is TGTGCCATCAGTGAGGGGGGGATTGAAGCTTTCTTT. The chain couples TRBV10-3 to TRBJ1-1, with D possibly being TRBD1 (5 bases). V shed 2 bases and J shed 7 bases, with 8 bases lying between them. CDR3 length equals 12 residues. From germline, CDR1 is ENHRY and CDR2 SYGVKD.

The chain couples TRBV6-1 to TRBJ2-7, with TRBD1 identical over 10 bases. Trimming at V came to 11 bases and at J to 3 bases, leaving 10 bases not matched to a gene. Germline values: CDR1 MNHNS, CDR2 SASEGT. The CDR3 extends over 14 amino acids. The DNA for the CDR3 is TGTGCCGGCACAGCCGGGACAGGGGACTACGAGCAGTACTTC. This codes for CAGTAGTGDYEQYF.

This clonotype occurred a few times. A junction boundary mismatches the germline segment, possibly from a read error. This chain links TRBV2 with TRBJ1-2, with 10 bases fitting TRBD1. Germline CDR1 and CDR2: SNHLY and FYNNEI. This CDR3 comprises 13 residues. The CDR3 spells CASTAGQGDGYTF. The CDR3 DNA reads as TGTGCCAGCACCGCCGGACAGGGGGATGGTTACACCTTC. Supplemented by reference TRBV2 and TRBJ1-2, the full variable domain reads EPEVTQTPSHQVTQMGQEVILRCVPISNHLYFYWYRQILGQKVEFLVSFYNNEISEKSEIFDDQFSVERPDGSNFTLKIRSTKLEDSAMYFCASTAGQGDGYTFGSGTRLTVV.